The clone carrying this T cell receptor beta chain was counted ten times or more. Antigen unknown. The sample belongs to a study of neurological immune-mediated disorders. Findings and caveats of the study: Expanded clones shared no CDR3 amino acid sequences across subjects, suggesting private repertoires in all groups.

Time point specified: longitudinal time-point 2. Source material was 2 million unsorted PBMCs, stored at -80 °C in RNAlater. Every sequencing run drew on 15-18 subjects and yielded over 180 million TCR-beta sequences. TCRdb recomputed calls from the 5' RACE reads with MiXCR, one row per CDR3 protein. The data hold roughly 34,000 distinct CDR3 sequences, with 10% to 15% observed a single time. The CDR3 is made up of 16 amino acids. Germline CDR1 and CDR2: DFQATT and SNEGSKA (reference sequence). J gave up 10 bases and V 0 bases, and 15 bases lay outside the gene matches. The sample was PBMCs. This chain joins TRBV20-1 and TRBJ2-1; 7 nucleotides line up with TRBD2. The receptor was derived from a woman aged 40 to 50 in good health. CDR3 in DNA: TGCAGTGCTAGAGATCCACGGGGGGATCTTCGGGGCGAGCAGTTCTTC. Translating it yields CSARDPRGDLRGEQFF.